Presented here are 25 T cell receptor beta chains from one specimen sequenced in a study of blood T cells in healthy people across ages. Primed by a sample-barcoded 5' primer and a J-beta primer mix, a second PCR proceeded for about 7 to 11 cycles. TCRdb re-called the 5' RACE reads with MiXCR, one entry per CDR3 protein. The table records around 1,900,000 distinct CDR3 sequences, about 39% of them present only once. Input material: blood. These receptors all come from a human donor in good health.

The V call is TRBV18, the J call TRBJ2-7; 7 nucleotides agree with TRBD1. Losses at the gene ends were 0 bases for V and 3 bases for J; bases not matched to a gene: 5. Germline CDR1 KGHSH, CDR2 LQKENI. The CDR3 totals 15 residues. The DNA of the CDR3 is TGTGCCAGCTCACCACCCAACAGGGGTGGCTACGAGCAGTACTTC. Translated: CASSPPNRGGYEQYF.

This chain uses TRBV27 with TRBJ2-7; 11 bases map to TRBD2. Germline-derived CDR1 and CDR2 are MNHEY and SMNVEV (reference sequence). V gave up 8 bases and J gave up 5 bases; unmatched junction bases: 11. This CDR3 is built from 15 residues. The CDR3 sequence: CASGTGSGGANEQYF. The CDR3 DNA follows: TGTGCCAGCGGAACCGGTAGCGGGGGGGCAAACGAGCAGTACTTC.

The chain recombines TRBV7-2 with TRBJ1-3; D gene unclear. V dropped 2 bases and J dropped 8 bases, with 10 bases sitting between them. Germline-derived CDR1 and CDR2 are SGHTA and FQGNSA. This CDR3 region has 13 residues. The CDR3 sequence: CASSLRPRDTIYF. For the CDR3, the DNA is TGTGCCAGCAGCTTAAGACCAAGGGACACCATATATTTT.

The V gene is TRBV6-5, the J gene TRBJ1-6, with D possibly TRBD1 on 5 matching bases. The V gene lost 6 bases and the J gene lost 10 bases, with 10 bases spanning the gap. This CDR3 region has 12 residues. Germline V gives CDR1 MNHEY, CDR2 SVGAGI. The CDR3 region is CASSSRESPLHF. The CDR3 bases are TGTGCCAGCAGCAGCAGGGAATCACCCCTCCACTTT.

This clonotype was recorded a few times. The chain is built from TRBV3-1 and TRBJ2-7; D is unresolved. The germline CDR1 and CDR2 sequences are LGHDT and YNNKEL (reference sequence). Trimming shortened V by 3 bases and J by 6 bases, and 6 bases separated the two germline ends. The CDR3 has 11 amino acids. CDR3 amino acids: CASSHRLEQYF. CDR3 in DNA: TGTGCCAGCAGCCACCGCCTCGAGCAGTACTTC.

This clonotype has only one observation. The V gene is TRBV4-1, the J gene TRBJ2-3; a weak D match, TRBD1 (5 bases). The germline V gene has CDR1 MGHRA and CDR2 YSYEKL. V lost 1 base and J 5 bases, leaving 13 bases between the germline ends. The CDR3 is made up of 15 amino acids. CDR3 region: CASSQVGQDQDTQYF. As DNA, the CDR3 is TGCGCCAGCAGCCAAGTTGGACAAGATCAAGATACGCAGTATTTT.

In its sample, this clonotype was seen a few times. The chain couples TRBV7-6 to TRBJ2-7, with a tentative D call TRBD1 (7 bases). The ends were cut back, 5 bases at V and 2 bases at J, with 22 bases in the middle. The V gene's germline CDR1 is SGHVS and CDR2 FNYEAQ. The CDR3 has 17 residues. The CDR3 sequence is CASSLSSPGGFPYEQYF. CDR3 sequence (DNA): TGTGCCAGCAGCCTCAGTTCCCCAGGGGGGTTTCCCTACGAGCAGTACTTC.

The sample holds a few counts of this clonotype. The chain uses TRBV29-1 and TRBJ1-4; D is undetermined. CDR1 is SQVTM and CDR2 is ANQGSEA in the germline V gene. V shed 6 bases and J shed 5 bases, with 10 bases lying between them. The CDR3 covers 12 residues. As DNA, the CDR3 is TGCAGCGTCGGTGGACGCAATGAAAAACTGTTTTTT. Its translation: CSVGGRNEKLFF. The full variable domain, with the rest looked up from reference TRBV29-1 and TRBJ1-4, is SAVISQKPSRDICQRGTSLTIQCQVDSQVTMMFWYRQQPGQSLTLIATANQGSEATYESGFVIDKFPISRPNLTFSTLTVSNMSPEDSSIYLCSVGGRNEKLFFGSGTQLSVL.

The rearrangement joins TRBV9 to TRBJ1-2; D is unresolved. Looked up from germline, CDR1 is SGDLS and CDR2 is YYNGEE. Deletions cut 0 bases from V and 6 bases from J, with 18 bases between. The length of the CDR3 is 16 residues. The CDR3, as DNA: TGTGCCAGCAGCGTAGGTGACCTAACGGGAGCCCATGGCTACACCTTC. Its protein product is CASSVGDLTGAHGYTF.

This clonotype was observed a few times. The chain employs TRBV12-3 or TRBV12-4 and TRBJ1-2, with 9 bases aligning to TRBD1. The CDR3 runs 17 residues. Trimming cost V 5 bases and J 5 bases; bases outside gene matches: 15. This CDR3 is CASSASPGQGELYGYTF. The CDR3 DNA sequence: TGTGCCAGCAGTGCCTCCCCGGGACAGGGAGAACTATATGGCTACACCTTC.

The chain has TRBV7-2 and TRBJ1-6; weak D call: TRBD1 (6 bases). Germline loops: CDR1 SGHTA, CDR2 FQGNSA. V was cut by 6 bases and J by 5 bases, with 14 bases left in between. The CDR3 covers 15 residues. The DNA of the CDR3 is TGTGCCAGCAGGAAAGGACAGACAGATAATTCACCCCTCCACTTT. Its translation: CASRKGQTDNSPLHF. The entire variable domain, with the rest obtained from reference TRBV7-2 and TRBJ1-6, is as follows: GAGVSQSPSNKVTEKGKDVELRCDPISGHTALYWYRQSLGQGLEFLIYFQGNSAPDKSGLPSDRFSAERTGGSVSTLTIQRTQQEDSAVYLCASRKGQTDNSPLHFGNGTRLTVT.

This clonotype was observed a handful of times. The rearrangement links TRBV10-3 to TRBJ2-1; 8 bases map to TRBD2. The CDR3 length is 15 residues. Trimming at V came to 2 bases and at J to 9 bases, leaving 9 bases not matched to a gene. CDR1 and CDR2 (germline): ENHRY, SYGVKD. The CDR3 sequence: CAISEQGRGDSEQFF. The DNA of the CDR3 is TGTGCCATCAGTGAGCAAGGGCGGGGGGATAGTGAGCAGTTCTTC.

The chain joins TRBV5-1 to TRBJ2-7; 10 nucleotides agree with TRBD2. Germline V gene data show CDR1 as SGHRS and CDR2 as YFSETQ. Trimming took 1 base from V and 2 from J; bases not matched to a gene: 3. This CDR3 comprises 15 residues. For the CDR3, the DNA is TGCGCCAGCAGCTTGACTAGCGGGGCCCCCTACGAGCAGTACTTC. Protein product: CASSLTSGAPYEQYF.

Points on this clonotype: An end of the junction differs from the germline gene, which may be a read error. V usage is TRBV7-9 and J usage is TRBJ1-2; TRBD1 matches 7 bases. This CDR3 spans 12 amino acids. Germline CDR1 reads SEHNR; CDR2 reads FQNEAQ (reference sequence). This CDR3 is CAGSSTGLGYTF. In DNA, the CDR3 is TGTGCCGGCAGCTCGACAGGGTTGGGCTACACCTTC.

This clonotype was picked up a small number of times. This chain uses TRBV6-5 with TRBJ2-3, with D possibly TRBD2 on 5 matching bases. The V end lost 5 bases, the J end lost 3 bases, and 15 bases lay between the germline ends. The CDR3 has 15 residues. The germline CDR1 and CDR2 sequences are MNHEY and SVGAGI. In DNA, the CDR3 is TGTGCCAGCAGTAAATTAACTAGGTTTACAGATACGCAGTATTTT. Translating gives CASSKLTRFTDTQYF.

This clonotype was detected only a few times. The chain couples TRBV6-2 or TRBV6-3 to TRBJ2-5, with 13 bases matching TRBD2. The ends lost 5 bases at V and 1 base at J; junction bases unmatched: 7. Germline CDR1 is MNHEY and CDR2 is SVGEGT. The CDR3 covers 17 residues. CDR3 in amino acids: CASSRTSGGYLQETQYF. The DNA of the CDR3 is TGTGCCAGCAGTAGGACTAGCGGGGGATACCTCCAAGAGACCCAGTACTTC.

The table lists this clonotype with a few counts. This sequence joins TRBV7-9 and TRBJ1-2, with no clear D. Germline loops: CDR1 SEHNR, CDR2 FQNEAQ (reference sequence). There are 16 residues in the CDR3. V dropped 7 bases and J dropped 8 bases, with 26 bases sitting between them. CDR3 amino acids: CASTLRADFLSGGYTF. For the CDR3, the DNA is TGTGCCAGCACCCTAAGGGCGGACTTCCTTAGTGGGGGCTACACCTTC.

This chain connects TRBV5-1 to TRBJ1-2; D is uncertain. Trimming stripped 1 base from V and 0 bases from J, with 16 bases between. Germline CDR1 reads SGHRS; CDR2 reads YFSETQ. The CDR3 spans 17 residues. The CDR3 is CASSLSPELSANYGYTF. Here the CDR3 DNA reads TGCGCCAGCAGCTTGTCCCCAGAACTATCAGCTAACTATGGCTACACCTTC.

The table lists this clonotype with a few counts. The CDR3 region is CSVPTAGAYGYTF. The CDR3 DNA is TGCAGCGTCCCGACAGCGGGGGCCTATGGCTACACCTTC. The chain is built from TRBV29-1 and TRBJ1-2; the D gene is possibly TRBD1 (6 bases). V was pared by 6 bases and J by 4 bases, with 15 bases between. The CDR3 sequence is 13 residues long. Germline CDR1 and CDR2: SQVTM and ANQGSEA. The whole variable domain, filled in from reference TRBV29-1 and TRBJ1-2, reads SAVISQKPSRDICQRGTSLTIQCQVDSQVTMMFWYRQQPGQSLTLIATANQGSEATYESGFVIDKFPISRPNLTFSTLTVSNMSPEDSSIYLCSVPTAGAYGYTFGSGTRLTVV.

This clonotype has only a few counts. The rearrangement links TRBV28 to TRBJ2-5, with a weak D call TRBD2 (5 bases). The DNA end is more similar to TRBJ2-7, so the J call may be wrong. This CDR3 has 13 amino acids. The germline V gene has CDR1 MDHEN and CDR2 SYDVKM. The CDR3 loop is CASAPGITYEQYF. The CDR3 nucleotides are TGTGCCAGCGCGCCGGGAATAACCTACGAGCAGTACTTC.

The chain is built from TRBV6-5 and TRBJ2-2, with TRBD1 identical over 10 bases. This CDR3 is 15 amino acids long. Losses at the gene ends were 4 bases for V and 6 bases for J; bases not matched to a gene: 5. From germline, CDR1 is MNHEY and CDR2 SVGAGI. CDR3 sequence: CASSSTGGLSGELFF. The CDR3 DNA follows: TGTGCCAGCAGTTCGACAGGGGGCTTGTCCGGGGAGCTGTTTTTT.

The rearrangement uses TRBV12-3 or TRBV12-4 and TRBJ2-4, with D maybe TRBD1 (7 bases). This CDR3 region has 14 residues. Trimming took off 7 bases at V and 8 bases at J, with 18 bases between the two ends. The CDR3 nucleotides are TGTGCCAGCACCTCCAGGGGGGTAAGGGACATTCAGTACTTC. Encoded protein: CASTSRGVRDIQYF.

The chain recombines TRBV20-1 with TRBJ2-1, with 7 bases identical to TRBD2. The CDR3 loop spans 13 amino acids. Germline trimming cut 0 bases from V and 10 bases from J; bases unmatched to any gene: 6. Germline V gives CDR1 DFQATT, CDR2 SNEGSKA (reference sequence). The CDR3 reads CSARDGGLYEQFF. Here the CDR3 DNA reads TGCAGTGCTAGAGATGGGGGACTATACGAGCAGTTCTTC.

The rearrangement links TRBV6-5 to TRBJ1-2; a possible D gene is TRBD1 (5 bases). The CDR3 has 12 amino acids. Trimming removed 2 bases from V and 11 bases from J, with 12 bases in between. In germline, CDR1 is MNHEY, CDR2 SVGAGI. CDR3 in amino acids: CASSYGGGPYTF. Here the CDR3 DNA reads TGTGCCAGCAGTTACGGGGGTGGTCCTTACACCTTC.

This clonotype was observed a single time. CDR3 amino acids: CASSYSPSGGQETQYF. The CDR3 DNA sequence: TGTGCCAGCAGTTACAGCCCTAGCGGGGGCCAAGAGACCCAGTACTTC. The genes are TRBV6-5 and TRBJ2-5; 10 positions match TRBD2. CDR3 length: 16 residues. V lost 2 bases and J lost 1; bases outside the gene matches: 4. The germline V gene has CDR1 MNHEY and CDR2 SVGAGI.